The clone carrying this T cell receptor (beta chain) was observed a handful of times. This sample is part of a study of blood T cell repertoires in COVID-19. On the study more broadly: Specimens from acute and convalescent COVID-19 originated in the United States, Italy and Spain. The analysed material was cDNA or gDNA that came from T cells, B-cell-depleted T cells, or PBMCs.

With V trimmed by 2 bases and J by 11 bases, 3 bases remained unmatched. The CDR3 is 13 residues long. Per the study methods: Estimation of nucleated cell counts was performed using reference gene primer amplification. Using immunoSEQ multiplex PCR, the repertoire was profiled, and TCRdb retains in-frame clones only, with some absent. That table is the source of V, J and clone size, and D and trimming were worked out from the DNA. The table shows 110,000 or so clones, with approximately 80% occurring only once. This sequence was found in a woman in her thirties or forties with acute or convalescent COVID-19. The gene calls are TRBV12-3 or TRBV12-4 and TRBJ1-6; 7 positions agree with TRBD1. Material: peripheral blood. This chain's CDR3 is CASSLQGGTPLHF. CDR3 nucleotide sequence: TGTGCCAGCAGTTTACAGGGGGGAACACCCCTCCACTTT.